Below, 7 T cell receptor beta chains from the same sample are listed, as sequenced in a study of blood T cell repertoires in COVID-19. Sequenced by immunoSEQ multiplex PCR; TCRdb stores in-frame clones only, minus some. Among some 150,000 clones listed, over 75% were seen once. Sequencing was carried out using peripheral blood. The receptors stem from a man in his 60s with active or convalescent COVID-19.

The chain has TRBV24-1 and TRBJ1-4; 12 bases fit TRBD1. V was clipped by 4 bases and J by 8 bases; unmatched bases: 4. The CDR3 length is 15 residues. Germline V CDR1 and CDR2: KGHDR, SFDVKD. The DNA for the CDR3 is TGTGCCACCAGTGAGGGACAGGGGGCTATCGAAAAACTGTTTTTT. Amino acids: CATSEGQGAIEKLFF.

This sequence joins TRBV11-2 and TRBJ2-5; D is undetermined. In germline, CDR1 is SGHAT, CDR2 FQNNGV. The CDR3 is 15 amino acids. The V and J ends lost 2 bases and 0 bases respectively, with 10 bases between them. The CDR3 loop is CASSLNRADQETQYF. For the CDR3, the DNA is TGTGCCAGCAGCTTAAACAGAGCCGACCAAGAGACCCAGTACTTC. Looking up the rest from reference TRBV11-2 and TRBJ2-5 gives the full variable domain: EAGVAQSPRYKIIEKRQSVAFWCNPISGHATLYWYQQILGQGPKLLIQFQNNGVVDDSQLPKDRFSAERLKGVDSTLKIQPAKLEDSAVYLCASSLNRADQETQYFGPGTRLLVL.

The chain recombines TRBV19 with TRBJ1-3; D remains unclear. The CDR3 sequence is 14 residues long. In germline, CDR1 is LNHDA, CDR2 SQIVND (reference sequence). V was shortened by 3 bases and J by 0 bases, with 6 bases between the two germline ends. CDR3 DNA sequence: TGTGCCAGTAGTATGAGGAGCTCTGGAAACACCATATATTTT. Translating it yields CASSMRSSGNTIYF.

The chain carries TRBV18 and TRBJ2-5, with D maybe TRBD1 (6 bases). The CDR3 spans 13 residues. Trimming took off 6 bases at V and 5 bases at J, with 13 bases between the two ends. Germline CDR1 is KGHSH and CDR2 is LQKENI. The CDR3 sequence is CASSQTGGETQYF. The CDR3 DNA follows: TGTGCCAGCTCCCAGACAGGCGGGGAGACCCAGTACTTC.

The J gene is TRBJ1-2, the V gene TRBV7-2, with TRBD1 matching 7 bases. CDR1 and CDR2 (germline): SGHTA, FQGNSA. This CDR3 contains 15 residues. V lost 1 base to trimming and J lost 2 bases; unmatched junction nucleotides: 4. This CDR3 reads CASSLGVTGNYGYTF. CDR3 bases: TGTGCCAGCAGCTTAGGAGTGACAGGGAACTATGGCTACACCTTC.

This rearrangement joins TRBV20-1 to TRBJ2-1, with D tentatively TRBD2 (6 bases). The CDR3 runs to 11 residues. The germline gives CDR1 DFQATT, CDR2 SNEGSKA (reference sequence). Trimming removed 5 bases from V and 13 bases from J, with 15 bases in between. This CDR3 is CSAPGTWPQFF. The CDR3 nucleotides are TGCAGTGCTCCAGGGACTTGGCCCCAGTTCTTC.

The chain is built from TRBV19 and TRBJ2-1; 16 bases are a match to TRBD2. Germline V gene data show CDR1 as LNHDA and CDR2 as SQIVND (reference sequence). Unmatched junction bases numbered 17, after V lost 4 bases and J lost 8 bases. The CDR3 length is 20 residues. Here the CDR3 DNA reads TGTGCCAGTAGTACCCCGGGGACTAGCGGGAGGGCTGGATCCCTCTATGAGCAGTTCTTC. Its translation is CASSTPGTSGRAGSLYEQFF.